This TCR beta chain emerged from a study of early stage breast cancer tumors. V was shortened by 4 bases and J by 0 bases, with 6 bases between the two germline ends. The CDR3 contains 13 residues. Per germline, CDR1 SGHAT and CDR2 FQNNGV. Each sample had two DNA replicates, about 0.5 ug blood or roughly 1.5 ug tissue. The protocol was immunoSEQ multiplex PCR, while the TCRdb copy is restricted to in-frame clones and leaves out a portion. The sample gives fewer than 90,000 clones, roughly three quarters of which show up once; roughly 3.2% is in the top ten. The chain recombines TRBV11-2 with TRBJ2-5; no clear D gene. Sequences were obtained from blood. The receptor was derived from a person in their 60s with breast cancer. The CDR3 is CASSSLYQETQYF. For the CDR3, the DNA is TGTGCCAGCAGCTCCCTGTACCAAGAGACCCAGTACTTC.